This T cell receptor (beta chain) is drawn from a study of blood T cell repertoires in COVID-19. Study summary: Sample material is recorded as cDNA or gDNA derived from T cells, B-cell-depleted T cells, or PBMCs.

The CDR3 is 13 residues long. The J segment lost 5 bases and the V segment lost 8 bases, leaving 7 bases of the junction unmatched. Germline CDR1 and CDR2: SQVTM and ANQGSEA. In the source study's methods: Quantification of nucleated cells was approximated via reference gene primer amplification. Profiling relied on immunoSEQ multiplex PCR, and the TCRdb table lists in-frame clones only, not all of them. V and J calls and clone size are as listed in that table; D and trimming were resolved from the DNA. This table has under 350,000 clones, about nine tenths appearing once. The clonotype originates from a man in his fifties or sixties with acute or convalescent COVID-19. The material sequenced was peripheral blood. The chain couples TRBV29-1 to TRBJ1-5, with TRBD1 matching over 9 bases. CDR3 protein: CSFSQGADQPQHF. For the CDR3, the DNA is TGCAGCTTCTCACAGGGGGCGGATCAGCCCCAGCATTTT.